The 6 T cell receptor beta chains presented below share a single source sample, sequenced in a study of identical twins. From the 5' RACE reads, TCRdb called clonotypes with MiXCR, one entry per CDR3 protein. The table includes about 570,000 distinct CDR3 sequences, roughly 9.9% detected once. These same data were also listed under a study on yellow fever vaccine responses in identical twins.

Sequencing was performed on PBMCs. These TCRs come from a woman between 18 and 29 years old in good health.

With respect to this clonotype: A much bigger clone sits one base away, suggesting this may be a read error. This sequence joins TRBV7-2 and TRBJ2-7; D call uncertain. Germline CDR1 is SGHTA and CDR2 is FQGNSA. The CDR3 length is 14 residues. CDR3 coding DNA: TGTGCCAGCAGCCTGGGGTCCACGTACTACGAACAGTACTTC. Translating it yields CASSLGSTYYEQYF.

CDR3 protein: CASSQVLGPLLYPQYF. CDR3 sequence (DNA): TGCGCCAGCAGCCAAGTGTTGGGTCCCTTATTATACCCACAGTACTTC. The rearrangement links TRBV4-1 to TRBJ2-7; no definite D call. Germline V lookup: CDR1 MGHRA, CDR2 YSYEKL. This CDR3 is 16 amino acids long. V was pared by 1 base and J by 10 bases, with 23 bases between.

The CDR3 bases are TGCGCCAGCAGCTTGGTTCGGTTAAACTACAATGAGCAGTTCTTC. Its translation is CASSLVRLNYNEQFF. V gene TRBV5-1 combines with J gene TRBJ2-1; D gene unclear. Trimming stripped 0 bases from V and 3 bases from J, with 10 bases between. CDR3 length: 15 amino acids. Germline values: CDR1 SGHRS, CDR2 YFSETQ. Looking up the rest from reference TRBV5-1 and TRBJ2-1 gives the full variable domain: KAGVTQTPRYLIKTRGQQVTLSCSPISGHRSVSWYQQTPGQGLQFLFEYFSETQRNKGNFPGRFSGRQFSNSRSEMNVSTLELGDSALYLCASSLVRLNYNEQFFGPGTRLTVL.

V and J are TRBV6-2 or TRBV6-3 and TRBJ2-7; D is possibly TRBD1 (6 bases). Germline V CDR1 and CDR2: MNHEY, SVGEGT. This CDR3 comprises 13 residues. Trimming pared 7 bases from V and 2 bases from J, leaving 12 bases between. The CDR3: CASTRGQTYEQYF. The CDR3 bases are TGTGCCAGCACCCGAGGACAGACCTACGAGCAGTACTTC.

The V and J genes are TRBV5-1 and TRBJ2-7, with TRBD1 matching 11 bases. V lost 4 bases, J lost 2 bases, and 8 bases stayed unmatched. The CDR3 runs 16 residues. Germline-derived CDR1 and CDR2 are SGHRS and YFSETQ. The CDR3 bases are TGCGCCAGCAGCCCCCGGACAGGGGGCGACCCCTACGAGCAGTACTTC. As protein: CASSPRTGGDPYEQYF.

The sample holds a few counts of this clonotype. The V gene is TRBV10-3, the J gene TRBJ2-7; 7 bases align to TRBD1. V lost 5 bases and J lost 0; bases outside the gene matches: 16. The CDR3 spans 18 residues. Germline V gives CDR1 ENHRY, CDR2 SYGVKD. CDR3 loop: CAISSGQTARSNSYEQYF. The CDR3 coding sequence is TGTGCCATCAGTTCGGGACAGACGGCGCGGTCGAACTCCTACGAGCAGTACTTC.